Listed below are T cell receptor beta chains from one sample, sequenced in a study of T cell responses to AZD1222 COVID-19 vaccine. Repertoires were generated with immunoSEQ multiplex PCR, while TCRdb's copy carries only in-frame clones and drops some. The table records more than 85,000 clones, roughly 88% of them present only once. The sample consisted of peripheral blood, taken on day 0 of MenACWY control vaccination. Source of these receptors: an adult in good health. CDR3s include the opening cysteine and the closing phenylalanine or tryptophan. D genes are given only for firm matches. Clone size is given for some rows only: seen once, a few or many times, or a class if the clone is expanded.

j_gene	d_gene	abundance	v_gene	CDR3nt	CDR3aa
TRBJ1-6	-	-	TRBV13	TGTGCCAGCAGCATCGCCCGGACACCGATAGATTCACCCCTCCACTTT	CASSIARTPIDSPLHF
TRBJ2-1	TRBD2	-	TRBV9	TGTGCCAGCAGCGTAGCTAGCGGGAGAAGGGATGAGCAGTTCTTC	CASSVASGRRDEQFF
TRBJ2-7	-	-	TRBV29-1	TGCAGCGTTACCACCCTTGGGCTGGGGGGCTCCTACGAGCAGTACTTC	CSVTTLGLGGSYEQYF
TRBJ1-1	-	-	TRBV28	TGTGCCAGCAGTTTAGGAGGCAGCATGAACACTGAAGCTTTCTTT	CASSLGGSMNTEAFF
TRBJ1-3	-	-	TRBV3-1/TRBV3-2	TGTGCCAGCAGCCAAAACCCTGGAAACACCATATATTTT	CASSQNPGNTIYF
TRBJ2-3	-	-	TRBV19	TGTGCCAGTAGTATAGATCGGGACGGCGAAAGCACAGATACGCAGTATTTT	CASSIDRDGESTDTQYF
TRBJ1-5	-	-	TRBV7-2	TGTGCCAGCAGCTTAGAGATGGGCAATCAGCCCCAGCATTTT	CASSLEMGNQPQHF
TRBJ2-1	-	-	TRBV3-1/TRBV3-2	TGTGCCAGCAGCCAAGCCGGGACTACAGGGGAGCAGTTCTTC	CASSQAGTTGEQFF
TRBJ2-2	-	-	TRBV2	TGTGCCAGCAGGAGAGGCAGGGAAGCCTCCGGGGAGCTGTTTTTT	CASRRGREASGELFF
TRBJ1-5	-	-	TRBV27	TGTGCCAGCAGTTTAACGGGCGGCAATCAGCCCCAGCATTTT	CASSLTGGNQPQHF
TRBJ1-1	-	few	TRBV3-1/TRBV3-2	TGTGCCAGCAGCCAAGATTGGCGGAGTATTTGGACTGAAGCTTTCTTT	CASSQDWRSIWTEAFF
TRBJ2-1	-	-	TRBV13	TGTGCCAGCAAAAAGGGGGAGGGGCCCTACAATGAGCAGTTCTTC	CASKKGEGPYNEQFF
TRBJ2-2	-	once	TRBV2	TGTGCCAGCGTCGAGCGCACCGGGGAGCTGTTTTTT	CASVERTGELFF
TRBJ2-5	TRBD1	-	TRBV4-1	TGCGCCAGCAGCCAAGGCTCCGGACAGGGCGGGGAGACCCAGTACTTC	CASSQGSGQGGETQYF
TRBJ1-5	-	-	TRBV30	TGTGCCTGGAGTGTACAGGCGGTGCGGCAGCCCCAGCATTTT	CAWSVQAVRQPQHF
TRBJ1-1	-	-	TRBV3-1/TRBV3-2	TGTGCCAGCAGCCAAAAGGGGGGCAGGACTGAAGCTTTCTTT	CASSQKGGRTEAFF
TRBJ1-5	-	few	TRBV18	TGTGCCAGCTCACCACTCATCATCAGGGGTCATCAGCCCCAGCATTTT	CASSPLIIRGHQPQHF
TRBJ1-1	-	-	TRBV30	TGTGCCTGGAGCCGGTACAGATACACTGAAGCTTTCTTT	CAWSRYRYTEAFF
TRBJ2-7	TRBD2	-	TRBV28	TGTGCCAGCAGCCCCGGACTAGCCGACCCCTACGAGCAGTACTTC	CASSPGLADPYEQYF
TRBJ1-2	TRBD1	-	TRBV30	TGTGCCTGGAGCTTCGGACAGGCCTATGGCTACACCTTC	CAWSFGQAYGYTF
TRBJ1-1	-	-	TRBV5-1	TGCGCCAGCAGCTTGGAAGGGGGGCCAGTGAACACTGAAGCTTTCTTT	CASSLEGGPVNTEAFF
TRBJ2-1	TRBD2	-	TRBV7-9	TGTGCCAGCAACCTGTGGCGGGTGCGGGGGGCTAACAATGAGCAGTTCTTC	CASNLWRVRGANNEQFF
TRBJ2-5	TRBD2	few	TRBV28	TGTGCCAGCAGTCCTAGTGCGACTAGCAGAAGCCAAGAGACCCAGTACTTC	CASSPSATSRSQETQYF
TRBJ2-7	-	-	TRBV5-1	TGCGCCAGCAGCTTGGATGGTGGGCTCGGCGAGCAGTACTTC	CASSLDGGLGEQYF
TRBJ1-5	-	-	TRBV18	TGTGCCAGCTCGTTGGGCTCTGTTAAAAATCAGCCCCAGCATTTT	CASSLGSVKNQPQHF
TRBJ2-3	-	-	TRBV19	TGTGCCAGTAGGCCCTTCAGCGGCACAGATACGCAGTATTTT	CASRPFSGTDTQYF
TRBJ2-5	-	-	TRBV7-3	TGTGCCAGCAGCTTAGCCGTCGGGATTCAAGAGACCCAGTACTTC	CASSLAVGIQETQYF
TRBJ1-1	-	-	TRBV20-1	TGCAGTGCTTCCCGGGTGGCTGAAGCTTTCTTT	CSASRVAEAFF
TRBJ1-1	-	-	TRBV27	TGTGCCAGCAGCTCCTCAACGTGGGTGTTGGACACTGAAGCTTTCTTT	CASSSSTWVLDTEAFF
TRBJ2-2	-	few	TRBV7-3	TGTGCCAGCAGCCCCGGGGACTTGGGCACCGGGGAGCTGTTTTTT	CASSPGDLGTGELFF
TRBJ1-4	TRBD1	-	TRBV6-2/TRBV6-3	TGTGCCAGCAGTTTACCGCGACAGGGGGAAGTTAATGAAAAACTGTTTTTT	CASSLPRQGEVNEKLFF
TRBJ1-3	-	-	TRBV9	TGTGCCAGCAGCCCCCCTGGGGCTGGAAACACCATATATTTT	CASSPPGAGNTIYF
TRBJ2-7	-	-	TRBV18	TGTGCCAGCTTCTCGGGCAGGAGCTCCTACGAGCAGTACTTC	CASFSGRSSYEQYF
TRBJ1-1	TRBD1	-	TRBV28	TGTGCCAGCAGTTTAACAGGGGGCTTGGACACTGAAGCTTTCTTT	CASSLTGGLDTEAFF
TRBJ2-2	-	-	TRBV28	TGTGCCAGCAGTCCATTCTCCGGGGAGCTGTTTTTT	CASSPFSGELFF
TRBJ2-7	TRBD1	-	TRBV19	TGTGCCAGTAGCGCCAACAGGGGGCACGAGTACTTC	CASSANRGHEYF
TRBJ1-4	-	-	TRBV7-8	TGTGCCAGCAGCGAAACCGTGGACAGTACGGAAAAACTGTTTTTT	CASSETVDSTEKLFF
TRBJ1-4	TRBD1	-	TRBV6-1	TGTGCCAGCAGTGAACCAAGCGTGAGGGGGCTTAATGAAAAACTGTTTTTT	CASSEPSVRGLNEKLFF
TRBJ1-4	-	-	TRBV4-2	TGTGCCAGCAGCCCGCGGCAAACGACTAATGAAAAACTGTTTTTT	CASSPRQTTNEKLFF
TRBJ2-7	TRBD2	-	TRBV28	TGTGCCAGCAGCAGAGCGGGAGGGAGGTACGAGCAGTACTTC	CASSRAGGRYEQYF
TRBJ1-1	-	-	TRBV30	TGTGCCGGCCGGGACACTGAAGCTTTCTTT	CAGRDTEAFF
TRBJ2-7	-	-	TRBV4-1	TGCGCCAGCAGCCCATTTACCGGGGGCTACGAGCAGTACTTC	CASSPFTGGYEQYF
TRBJ2-2	-	-	TRBV4-3	TGCGCCAGCAGCCGAATGGAGCCAAGAGGGGGGCAGGAGCTGTTTTTT	CASSRMEPRGGQELFF
TRBJ2-5	-	-	TRBV24-1	TGTGCCACCAGTGCGGGGGACCAAGAGACCCAGTACTTC	CATSAGDQETQYF
TRBJ2-7	-	-	TRBV6-6	TGTGCCAGCAGGGCTACAGGGTTCGGATACGAGCAGTACTTC	CASRATGFGYEQYF
TRBJ2-1	TRBD2	-	TRBV9	TGTGCCAGCAGCGTAGGGACTAGTTATCTCTACAATGAGCAGTTCTTC	CASSVGTSYLYNEQFF
TRBJ1-1	-	-	TRBV6-2/TRBV6-3	TGTGCCAGCATCCCCGTGGGAAATATGAAGAGAGCTTTCTTT	CASIPVGNMKRAFF
TRBJ2-7	TRBD1	-	TRBV9	TGTGCCAGCAGCCCCCGGACAGGGAGCTCCTACGAGCAGTACTTC	CASSPRTGSSYEQYF
TRBJ2-3	TRBD2	-	TRBV7-9	TGTGCCAGCAGCCACCCTAGCGGGTATACGCAGTATTTT	CASSHPSGYTQYF